One and the same sample provided the 27 T cell receptor beta chains below, sequenced in a study of blood T cell repertoires in COVID-19 (dated by TCRdb to the early 2020s). The library was made by the immunoSEQ multiplex PCR assay. TCRdb's version of the immuneACCESS table is confined to in-frame rearrangements and falls short of the full clone set. An unresolved V gene accounts for under half of the shortfall where checked; the remainder is of unknown origin. For this sample the table gives hundreds of thousands of clones, of which roughly 87% were detected only once. Roughly 2.3% of the sample lies in the top ten. Specimen: peripheral blood. The receptors were gathered from a man aged 18 to 29 with active or convalescent COVID-19.

This clone was counted a single time. This chain links TRBV6-5 with TRBJ2-1; D is undetermined. V was trimmed by 9 bases and J by 3 bases, leaving 15 bases between them. The CDR3 totals 14 residues. Germline-derived CDR1 and CDR2 are MNHEY and SVGAGI. The CDR3 loop reads CASRPILDYNEQFF. CDR3 bases: TGTGCCAGTCGACCCATCCTAGACTACAATGAGCAGTTCTTC.

The rearrangement joins TRBV7-8 to TRBJ2-7; tentatively, D is TRBD2 (5 bases). V shed 7 bases and J shed 0 bases, with 10 bases lying between them. In germline, CDR1 is SGHVS, CDR2 FQNEAQ. CDR3 length equals 13 residues. The CDR3 DNA reads TGTGCCAGCAATCAACGGGACTCCTACGAGCAGTACTTC. Translation gives CASNQRDSYEQYF. Using reference TRBV7-8 and TRBJ2-7 for the parts outside the CDR3, the full variable domain is GAGVSQSPRYKVAKRGQDVALRCDPISGHVSLFWYQQALGQGPEFLTYFQNEAQLDKSGLPSDRFFAERPEGSVSTLKIQRTQQEDSAVYLCASNQRDSYEQYFGPGTRLTVT.

The CDR3 loop is CASSPEGHWNTGELFF. The CDR3 DNA reads TGTGCCAGCAGCCCTGAGGGACATTGGAACACCGGGGAGCTGTTTTTT. The V call is TRBV7-3, the J call TRBJ2-2, with a possible D match to TRBD1 (6 bases). In germline, CDR1 is SGHTA, CDR2 FQGTGA. Trimming shortened V by 5 bases and J by 1 base, and 14 bases separated the two germline ends. CDR3 size: 16 residues.

This CDR3 is CASSAYRGAYEQYF. For the CDR3, the DNA is TGTGCCAGCAGCGCCTACAGGGGGGCCTACGAGCAGTACTTC. The rearrangement joins TRBV5-6 to TRBJ2-7, with 8 bases fitting TRBD1. V trimming: 4 bases; J trimming: 2 bases; junction bases outside the gene matches: 5. Germline V lookup: CDR1 SGHDT, CDR2 YYEEEE. The CDR3 contains 14 residues.

The CDR3 loop reads CASSFGGQGQETQYF. Written as DNA, the CDR3 is TGCGCCAGCAGCTTTGGAGGACAGGGCCAAGAGACCCAGTACTTC. This chain uses TRBV5-1 with TRBJ2-5, with TRBD1 matching 8 bases. J gave up 1 base and V 2 bases, and 4 bases lay outside the gene matches. This CDR3 region has 15 residues. Germline V gene lookup returns CDR1 SGHRS and CDR2 YFSETQ.

V usage is TRBV28 and J usage is TRBJ1-5; D is ambiguous. Germline CDR1 MDHEN, CDR2 SYDVKM. The CDR3 covers 15 residues. The V and J ends lost 6 bases and 9 bases respectively, with 21 bases between them. As DNA, the CDR3 is TGTGCCAGCAGCCGAGGGCCCGTCGTGGAGGCGCCCCAGCATTTT. Protein product: CASSRGPVVEAPQHF.

This chain links TRBV19 with TRBJ2-5, with 7 nucleotides matching TRBD2. V lost 10 bases and J lost 2; bases outside the gene matches: 10. This CDR3 has 14 residues. Germline lookup yields CDR1 LNHDA and CDR2 SQIVND (reference sequence). DNA of the CDR3: TGTGCCACGACGCCCTATAGCGGGCAAGAGACCCAGTACTTC. Its protein product is CATTPYSGQETQYF.

The chain carries TRBV7-9 and TRBJ2-7; 8 positions match TRBD1. This CDR3 has 13 amino acids. CDR1 is SEHNR, CDR2 FQNEAQ, per germline (reference sequence). The V gene end was trimmed by 4 bases and the J gene end by 5 bases; junction bases not matched to a gene: 4. The CDR3 DNA follows: TGTGCCAGCAGCTCAGGGGGCCCAAACGAGCAGTACTTC. As protein: CASSSGGPNEQYF.

The chain carries TRBV10-3 and TRBJ1-4; a possible D gene is TRBD1 (5 bases). The ends were cut back, 3 bases at V and 5 bases at J, with 10 bases in the middle. There are 14 residues in the CDR3. The germline V gene has CDR1 ENHRY and CDR2 SYGVKD. The CDR3 here is CAISDTGANEKLFF. The CDR3 DNA sequence: TGTGCCATCAGTGATACAGGAGCCAATGAAAAACTGTTTTTT.

The chain combines TRBV5-1 with TRBJ1-3; weak D call: TRBD1 (5 bases). CDR1 and CDR2 from the germline V gene are SGHRS and YFSETQ. The CDR3 extends over 15 amino acids. Trimming removed 0 bases at V and 1 base at J, with 8 bases between. This CDR3 is CASSLAQGSGNTIYF. Here the CDR3 DNA reads TGCGCCAGCAGCTTGGCCCAGGGTTCTGGAAACACCATATATTTT.

This clone was seen just once. The V call is TRBV19, the J call TRBJ1-5, with D maybe TRBD1 (6 bases). CDR3 length: 13 amino acids. Trimming left V 5 bases short and J 6 bases short, with 11 bases between. Germline V gene lookup returns CDR1 LNHDA and CDR2 SQIVND (reference sequence). For the CDR3, the DNA is TGTGCCAGTAGTCCGGGACACCCTCAGCCCCAGCATTTT. Translated, it gives CASSPGHPQPQHF.

The V and J genes are TRBV2 and TRBJ2-7, with 8 bases aligning to TRBD1. Germline V CDR1 and CDR2: SNHLY, FYNNEI. V lost 7 bases, J lost 2 bases, and 7 bases stayed unmatched. This CDR3 spans 14 amino acids. The CDR3 protein is CASKWDRTAYEQYF. In DNA form, the CDR3 reads TGTGCCAGCAAATGGGACAGGACCGCCTACGAGCAGTACTTC. Full variable domain (rest looked up from reference TRBV2 and TRBJ2-7): EPEVTQTPSHQVTQMGQEVILRCVPISNHLYFYWYRQILGQKVEFLVSFYNNEISEKSEIFDDQFSVERPDGSNFTLKIRSTKLEDSAMYFCASKWDRTAYEQYFGPGTRLTVT.

CDR3 residues: CASNLQGAYEQYF. The CDR3 DNA follows: TGTGCCAGCAACCTACAGGGGGCGTACGAGCAGTACTTC. The V call is TRBV12-3 or TRBV12-4, the J call TRBJ2-7; 9 bases fit TRBD1. The CDR3 is 13 amino acids. After removal of 7 bases from V and 4 bases from J, the junction contained 5 bases not matched to a gene.

This rearrangement joins TRBV7-8 to TRBJ2-7; the match to TRBD1 covers 8 bases. This CDR3 comprises 15 residues. CDR1 and CDR2 from the germline V gene are SGHVS and FQNEAQ. V gave up 7 bases and J gave up 5 bases; unmatched junction bases: 13. CDR3 region: CASISADQGANEQYF. The CDR3 DNA reads as TGTGCCAGCATTTCAGCTGACCAGGGGGCGAACGAGCAGTACTTC.

The chain joins TRBV4-1 to TRBJ2-3; tentative D call: TRBD2 (7 bases). In germline, CDR1 is MGHRA, CDR2 YSYEKL. This CDR3 is built from 16 residues. Trimming removed 2 bases at V and 4 bases at J, with 16 bases between. The CDR3, as DNA: TGCGCCAGCAGCCAAACCCTGGGGGGGGGCTCAGATACGCAGTATTTT. Amino acids: CASSQTLGGGSDTQYF.

Concerning this clone: Other DNA sequences in this sample translate to the same CDR3. The chain combines TRBV27 with TRBJ1-2; 8 nucleotides line up with TRBD1. CDR1 and CDR2 (germline): MNHEY, SMNVEV (reference sequence). V dropped 3 bases and J dropped 6; count of bases not matched to a gene: 3. The CDR3 spans 13 residues. The CDR3 coding sequence is TGTGCCAGCAGTTTCGGACAGGGTAATGGCTACACCTTC. Its protein product is CASSFGQGNGYTF.

This sequence joins TRBV6-2 or TRBV6-3 and TRBJ2-6; D is perhaps TRBD1 (7 bases). Germline V CDR1 and CDR2: MNHEY, SVGEGT. The CDR3 extends over 17 amino acids. Trimming took 5 bases from V and 1 from J, leaving 15 bases between them. Here the CDR3 DNA reads TGTGCCAGCAGTCAACAGGGGACTTTTTCTGGGGCCAACGTCCTGACTTTC. Its translation is CASSQQGTFSGANVLTF.

CDR3 amino acids: CASSVVPGSTEAFF. In nucleotides, the CDR3 is TGTGCCAGCAGCGTAGTCCCGGGGAGCACTGAAGCTTTCTTT. This chain uses TRBV9 with TRBJ1-1; D ambiguous. Germline V gene data show CDR1 as SGDLS and CDR2 as YYNGEE. The CDR3 loop spans 14 amino acids. Trimming pared 0 bases from V and 4 bases from J, leaving 10 bases between.

The V and J genes are TRBV7-2 and TRBJ1-2; a weak D match, TRBD1 (5 bases). V shed 1 base and J shed 1 base, with 7 bases lying between them. Germline V gene lookup returns CDR1 SGHTA and CDR2 FQGNSA. CDR3 length equals 14 residues. The CDR3 here is CASSLVRGNYGYTF. The CDR3 DNA is TGTGCCAGCAGCTTAGTTAGGGGTAACTATGGCTACACCTTC.

The V and J genes are TRBV28 and TRBJ2-7, with 7 bases aligning to TRBD2. This CDR3 has 13 amino acids. Germline V gene lookup returns CDR1 MDHEN and CDR2 SYDVKM. After removal of 6 bases from V and 3 bases from J, the junction contained 5 bases not matched to a gene. DNA for the CDR3: TGTGCCAGCAGCAGCGGGGTAGGCTACGAGCAGTACTTC. This translates into CASSSGVGYEQYF.

The genes are TRBV27 and TRBJ2-7, with 12 bases aligning to TRBD2. Germline trimming cut 0 bases from V and 5 bases from J; bases unmatched to any gene: 2. CDR1 and CDR2 from the germline V gene are MNHEY and SMNVEV (reference sequence). This CDR3 comprises 15 residues. Here the CDR3 DNA reads TGTGCCAGCAGTTTATCGACTAGCGGGAGTAACGAGCAGTACTTC. As protein: CASSLSTSGSNEQYF.

This chain uses TRBV15 with TRBJ2-7; tentative D call: TRBD1 (6 bases). Germline-derived CDR1 and CDR2 are LNHNV and YYDKDF (reference sequence). The CDR3 extends over 17 amino acids. With 1 base removed from V and 4 bases from J, the gap between germline ends came to 20 bases. CDR3 amino acids: CATSRGTIDQGIYEQYF. The DNA of the CDR3 is TGTGCCACCAGCAGAGGTACCATCGACCAGGGGATATACGAGCAGTACTTC. Based on the CDR3 plus reference TRBV15 and TRBJ2-7, the full variable domain is DAMVIQNPRYQVTQFGKPVTLSCSQTLNHNVMYWYQQKSSQAPKLLFHYYDKDFNNEADTPDNFQSRRPNTSFCFLDIRSPGLGDTAMYLCATSRGTIDQGIYEQYFGPGTRLTVT.

The chain joins TRBV7-8 to TRBJ1-3; the match to TRBD1 covers 7 bases. The length of the CDR3 is 14 residues. V dropped 2 bases and J dropped 8; count of bases not matched to a gene: 6. Germline V CDR1 and CDR2: SGHVS, FQNEAQ. CDR3 nucleotide sequence: TGTGCCAGCAGCTTATCCCAGGGGGGTCACACCATATATTTT. It encodes CASSLSQGGHTIYF.

The rearrangement links TRBV4-1 to TRBJ1-1, with a weak D call TRBD1 (6 bases). The CDR3 runs 15 residues. Germline lookup yields CDR1 MGHRA and CDR2 YSYEKL. Between the trimmed V and J ends, which lost 0 bases and 5 bases, there was a span of 13 bases. The chain's CDR3 is CASSQERGMGTEAFF. Written as DNA, the CDR3 is TGCGCCAGCAGCCAAGAGAGGGGGATGGGGACTGAAGCTTTCTTT.

The rearrangement uses TRBV2 and TRBJ1-2; 7 bases match TRBD1. The CDR3 totals 15 residues. CDR1 and CDR2 (germline): SNHLY, FYNNEI. Trimming removed 4 bases from V and 8 bases from J; junction bases left unmatched: 13. The CDR3 DNA reads as TGTGCCAGCAGTGGTGACACAGGGGATTCAGACGGCTACACCTTC. Encoded protein: CASSGDTGDSDGYTF. Drawing the rest from reference TRBV2 and TRBJ1-2, the complete variable domain is EPEVTQTPSHQVTQMGQEVILRCVPISNHLYFYWYRQILGQKVEFLVSFYNNEISEKSEIFDDQFSVERPDGSNFTLKIRSTKLEDSAMYFCASSGDTGDSDGYTFGSGTRLTVV.

This clone has a single count. The V and J genes are TRBV28 and TRBJ2-5, with 8 nucleotides matching TRBD2. After removal of 2 bases from V and 5 bases from J, the junction contained 4 bases not matched to a gene. In germline, CDR1 is MDHEN, CDR2 SYDVKM. The CDR3 sequence is 14 residues long. CDR3 DNA sequence: TGTGCCAGCAGTTTAATAGCGGGATGGGAGACCCAGTACTTC. Translating gives CASSLIAGWETQYF.

The chain uses TRBV7-9 and TRBJ2-1; 14 nucleotides line up with TRBD2. V shed 1 base, J shed 4 bases, and the junction held 3 bases outside the gene matches. The CDR3 sequence is 17 residues long. Germline V gene data show CDR1 as SEHNR and CDR2 as FQNEAQ (reference sequence). CDR3 protein: CASSLGGLAGVYNEQFF. CDR3 in DNA: TGTGCCAGCAGCTTAGGGGGACTAGCGGGAGTATACAATGAGCAGTTCTTC.